These 28 T cell receptor beta chains originate from one sample sequenced in a study of T cells in Graves' hyperthyroidism and ophthalmopathy. RNA transcripts were the template for amplifying TCR beta CDR3 regions. The TCR CDR3 was amplified in a first-round RT-PCR using the HTBI primer set. TCRdb fed the multiplex PCR reads into MiXCR, producing one record per CDR3 protein. The repertoire includes roughly 300,000 distinct CDR3 sequences, less than 30% of them detected once, and about a quarter sits in the top ten. Specimen: blood. The receptors come from a man between 40 and 49 years old with Graves' hyperthyroidism that later progressed to Graves' ophthalmopathy.

This chain uses TRBV28 with TRBJ1-2; 9 bases are shared with TRBD1. After removal of 7 bases from V and 2 bases from J, the junction contained 5 bases not matched to a gene. The germline V gene has CDR1 MDHEN and CDR2 SYDVKM. The CDR3 totals 14 residues. CDR3 DNA sequence: TGTGCCAGCACCGCGACAGGGGGGAACTATGGCTACACCTTC. Residues: CASTATGGNYGYTF.

The sample holds many counts of this clonotype. The genes are TRBV6-5 and TRBJ1-5; possible D gene TRBD1, 5 bases. The CDR3 has 14 amino acids. V was clipped by 6 bases and J by 8 bases, with 17 bases between them. Germline V gene data show CDR1 as MNHEY and CDR2 as SVGAGI. DNA for the CDR3: TGTGCCAGCAGCCGGGACCAAGGTTTGAAGCCCCAGCATTTT. Translated, it gives CASSRDQGLKPQHF.

This clonotype was picked up many times. The genes are TRBV18 and TRBJ1-1; TRBD1 might be the D (5 bases). This CDR3 contains 14 residues. Trimming pared 3 bases from V and 1 base from J, leaving 9 bases between. The germline gives CDR1 KGHSH, CDR2 LQKENI. CDR3 loop: CASSPQGPNTEAFF. Here the CDR3 DNA reads TGTGCCAGCTCACCCCAGGGACCGAACACTGAAGCTTTCTTT.

This clonotype was observed many times. This chain connects TRBV28 to TRBJ2-2; D is unclear. The CDR3 consists of 15 residues. V lost 3 bases and J 2 bases, leaving 10 bases between the germline ends. Germline values: CDR1 MDHEN, CDR2 SYDVKM. The DNA of the CDR3 is TGTGCCAGCAGTTTCTTTAGGTTCAACACCGGGGAGCTGTTTTTT. Protein sequence: CASSFFRFNTGELFF.

Ten or more counts support this clonotype. This CDR3 is CASSETDASSYEQYF. The DNA of the CDR3 is TGTGCCAGCAGTGAAACGGACGCCAGCTCCTACGAGCAGTACTTC. This chain connects TRBV12-3 or TRBV12-4 to TRBJ2-7; D is uncertain. This CDR3 region has 15 residues. V gave up 5 bases and J gave up 0 bases, with 14 bases separating them.

This clonotype was observed many times. The gene calls are TRBV10-3 and TRBJ1-1; the match to TRBD1 covers 7 bases. V trimming: 7 bases; J trimming: 8 bases; junction bases outside the gene matches: 16. The CDR3 covers 15 residues. Germline loops: CDR1 ENHRY, CDR2 SYGVKD. The CDR3 DNA sequence: TGTGCCATCAACCGCAGGGGGGGCGAGGATTTAGAAGCTTTCTTT. Its translation: CAINRRGGEDLEAFF.

This rearrangement joins TRBV6-5 to TRBJ2-5; D may be TRBD1 (8 bases). Germline assignment: CDR1 MNHEY and CDR2 SVGAGI. V was shortened by 6 bases and J by 3 bases, with 14 bases between the two germline ends. There are 14 residues in the CDR3. The CDR3, as DNA: TGTGCCAGCAGCTACAGGGGGGGGGAAGAGACCCAGTACTTC. It translates to CASSYRGGEETQYF.

Ten or more counts support this clonotype. The J gene is TRBJ1-3, the V gene TRBV29-1; 8 bases line up with TRBD1. Germline values: CDR1 SQVTM, CDR2 ANQGSEA. The CDR3 spans 14 residues. The V gene end was trimmed by 6 bases and the J gene end by 7 bases; junction bases not matched to a gene: 11. CDR3 in amino acids: CSVLARDRGNTIYF. CDR3 nucleotides: TGCAGCGTCCTAGCCCGAGACAGGGGTAACACCATATATTTT.

This clonotype was detected ten times or more. The J gene is TRBJ2-7, the V gene TRBV20-1; tentatively, D is TRBD1 (6 bases). The V end was cut by 6 bases, the J end by 5 bases, with 11 bases between. The CDR3 extends over 11 amino acids. Germline-derived CDR1 and CDR2 are DFQATT and SNEGSKA (reference sequence). The CDR3 region is CSAGAINEQYF. Here the CDR3 DNA reads TGCAGTGCGGGGGCTATCAACGAGCAGTACTTC.

This clonotype appeared many times. At one end, the junction sequence differs from germline, possibly due to a read error. This chain links TRBV25-1 with TRBJ1-2; D might be TRBD1 (5 bases). CDR1 and CDR2 (germline): MGHDK, SYGVNS. The CDR3 length is 12 residues. The CDR3 is CASSERRGTLNF. CDR3 sequence (DNA): TGTGCCAGCAGTGAACGTCGGGGGACTCTTAACTTC.

J is TRBJ1-1 and V is TRBV5-1; the match to TRBD1 covers 7 bases. Germline trimming cut 5 bases from V and 0 bases from J; bases unmatched to any gene: 1. Germline loops: CDR1 SGHRS, CDR2 YFSETQ. The length of the CDR3 is 13 residues. Here the CDR3 reads CASRGQVNTEAFF. In DNA, the CDR3 is TGCGCCAGCAGAGGACAGGTGAACACTGAAGCTTTCTTT. The full variable domain, its missing parts supplied by reference TRBV5-1 and TRBJ1-1, is KAGVTQTPRYLIKTRGQQVTLSCSPISGHRSVSWYQQTPGQGLQFLFEYFSETQRNKGNFPGRFSGRQFSNSRSEMNVSTLELGDSALYLCASRGQVNTEAFFGQGTRLTVV.

The chain is built from TRBV15 and TRBJ2-5; 10 bases align to TRBD1. Looked up from germline, CDR1 is LNHNV and CDR2 is YYDKDF (reference sequence). CDR3 length: 18 residues. Germline trimming cut 0 bases from V and 2 bases from J; bases unmatched to any gene: 9. Here the CDR3 DNA reads TGTGCCACCAGCAGAGATTTGGGGACAGGGGTACATCAAGAGACCCAGTACTTC. Residues: CATSRDLGTGVHQETQYF.

In this sample, this clonotype turned up many times. This sequence joins TRBV12-3 or TRBV12-4 and TRBJ2-7; 12 nucleotides line up with TRBD2. V lost 6 bases and J lost 7; bases outside the gene matches: 7. This CDR3 region has 14 residues. CDR3 sequence reads: CASSQLAGGVEQYF. DNA for the CDR3: TGTGCCAGCAGCCAACTAGCGGGAGGAGTTGAGCAGTACTTC.

The chain employs TRBV7-2 and TRBJ2-3, with a tentative D call TRBD2 (7 bases). Germline CDR1 reads SGHTA; CDR2 reads FQGNSA. The V and J ends lost 0 bases and 3 bases respectively, with 10 bases between them. CDR3 length: 15 amino acids. The CDR3: CASSLAGGQTDTQYF. The CDR3 nucleotides are TGTGCCAGCAGCTTAGCGGGGGGGCAAACAGATACGCAGTATTTT.

This clonotype has at least ten counts. Germline and junction disagree at one end, which may indicate a read error. In DNA form, the CDR3 reads TGTGCCAGCAGTTTAATCGGCAGGGACTATGGCTACACTTTC. Translating gives CASSLIGRDYGYTF. The chain uses TRBV27 and TRBJ1-2; D is possibly TRBD1 (5 bases). The CDR3 runs 14 residues. Per the germline V gene, CDR1 is MNHEY and CDR2 is SMNVEV (reference sequence).

This clonotype showed up many times. This sequence joins TRBV28 and TRBJ1-1; weak D call: TRBD1 (5 bases). V shed 8 bases and J shed 6 bases, with 19 bases lying between them. The CDR3 extends over 14 amino acids. The germline CDR1 and CDR2 sequences are MDHEN and SYDVKM. Here the CDR3 reads CASGTTALTAEAFF. CDR3 coding DNA: TGTGCCAGCGGGACGACGGCGTTAACCGCTGAAGCTTTCTTT.

This clonotype was observed at least ten times. The chain combines TRBV5-1 with TRBJ2-7; D might be TRBD1 (5 bases). This CDR3 has 14 residues. Germline-derived CDR1 and CDR2 are SGHRS and YFSETQ. Deletions cut 0 bases from V and 5 bases from J, with 12 bases between. In nucleotides, the CDR3 is TGCGCCAGCAGCTTGGGAGACAGTTACGACGAGCAGTACTTC. This sequence encodes CASSLGDSYDEQYF.

This clonotype was seen at least ten times. The genes are TRBV15 and TRBJ1-1, with 7 bases aligning to TRBD1. CDR1 is LNHNV, CDR2 YYDKDF, per germline (reference sequence). The CDR3 spans 14 residues. Germline trimming cut 2 bases from V and 5 bases from J; bases unmatched to any gene: 5. The CDR3 loop is CATSRTGVSTEAFF. The CDR3 nucleotides are TGTGCCACCAGCAGAACAGGGGTATCGACTGAAGCTTTCTTT.

This clonotype was recorded many times. The genes are TRBV6-2 or TRBV6-3 and TRBJ2-5, with 7 positions matching TRBD2. Germline V CDR1 and CDR2: MNHEY, SVGEGT. The CDR3 length is 16 residues. V was clipped by 0 bases and J by 5 bases; unmatched bases: 9. CDR3 residues: CASSYSLAGVSETQYF. The CDR3 coding sequence is TGTGCCAGCAGTTACTCGCTTGCGGGAGTGAGTGAGACCCAGTACTTC.

J is TRBJ2-5 and V is TRBV4-2, with a tentative D call TRBD1 (6 bases). Trimming stripped 2 bases from V and 5 bases from J, with 15 bases between. The V gene's germline CDR1 is LGHNA and CDR2 YNFKEQ. The CDR3 extends over 15 amino acids. CDR3 region: CASSQRQESLETQYF. Written as DNA, the CDR3 is TGTGCCAGCAGCCAACGACAGGAGTCTTTGGAGACCCAGTACTTC.

Many counts were recorded for this clonotype. The junction shows a germline mismatch at one end, possibly a read error. The DNA of the CDR3 is TGTGCCAGCAGCTTGGGAGGGACCTACGAGCAGTACTTC. Protein product: CASSLGGTYEQYF. This chain connects TRBV5-1 to TRBJ2-7, with 7 bases lining up with TRBD2. The CDR3 length is 13 residues. In germline, CDR1 is SGHRS, CDR2 YFSETQ.

V and J are TRBV6-5 and TRBJ2-6, with D unresolved. The CDR3 sequence is 15 residues long. The germline V and J ends were trimmed by 4 bases and 1 base, with 8 bases remaining between them. Germline lookup yields CDR1 MNHEY and CDR2 SVGAGI. The CDR3 is CASSSRYSGANVLTF. CDR3 coding DNA: TGTGCCAGCAGTTCCCGATATTCTGGGGCCAACGTCCTGACTTTC.

This clonotype was recorded many times. The J gene is TRBJ1-2, the V gene TRBV20-1; possible D gene TRBD1, 6 bases. The CDR3 runs to 17 residues. Germline V gene lookup returns CDR1 DFQATT and CDR2 SNEGSKA (reference sequence). Trimming took 0 bases from V and 6 from J, leaving 23 bases between them. The CDR3 region has the DNA TGCAGTGCTAGAGACGCAGAATTTACAGGGCCATACCATGGCTACACCTTC. It yields the protein CSARDAEFTGPYHGYTF.

This clonotype was observed many times. The gene calls are TRBV24-1 and TRBJ2-5, with 8 nucleotides matching TRBD1. CDR1 and CDR2 from the germline V gene are KGHDR and SFDVKD. This CDR3 is 15 amino acids long. V shed 3 bases, J shed 2 bases, and the junction held 4 bases outside the gene matches. CDR3 amino acids: CATSDPRTGQETQYF. Written as DNA, the CDR3 is TGTGCCACCAGTGATCCTCGGACAGGGCAAGAGACCCAGTACTTC.

This clonotype has a count of ten or more. V is TRBV7-6 and J is TRBJ2-7; TRBD2 matches 14 bases. Germline V gene data show CDR1 as SGHVS and CDR2 as FNYEAQ. With V trimmed by 5 bases and J by 9 bases, 9 bases remained unmatched. This CDR3 spans 15 amino acids. This CDR3 is CASSQTGLAGEVQYF. The CDR3 coding sequence is TGTGCCAGCAGCCAAACGGGACTAGCGGGAGAGGTGCAGTACTTC.

The chain employs TRBV12-3 or TRBV12-4 and TRBJ2-7; 7 positions match TRBD2. After removal of 3 bases from V and 2 bases from J, the junction contained 7 bases not matched to a gene. This CDR3 is built from 15 residues. The CDR3 protein is CASSFNGEGPYEQYF. The CDR3 DNA reads TGTGCCAGCAGTTTCAACGGGGAGGGCCCCTACGAGCAGTACTTC.

J is TRBJ2-7 and V is TRBV20-1; D call uncertain. Trimming took off 4 bases at V and 2 bases at J, with 9 bases between the two ends. In germline, CDR1 is DFQATT, CDR2 SNEGSKA (reference sequence). The CDR3 spans 12 residues. CDR3 in DNA: TGCAGTGCTATGGCTAGAGCCTACGAGCAGTACTTC. The encoded protein is CSAMARAYEQYF.

This clonotype showed up just a few times. The CDR3 DNA is TGTGCCAGCAGAAGAAGGGGGGCCGAGCAGTACTTC. Encoded protein: CASRRRGAEQYF. V and J are TRBV6-1 and TRBJ2-7; D is tentatively TRBD1 or TRBD2 (6 bases each). CDR3 length: 12 residues. V was trimmed by 6 bases and J by 6 bases, leaving 12 bases between them. Germline assignment: CDR1 MNHNS and CDR2 SASEGT.